The 20 T cell receptor beta chains listed next were all sequenced from one sample in a study of blood T cell repertoires in COVID-19. Data came from immunoSEQ multiplex PCR; TCRdb stores just in-frame clones and leaves some out. The profile shows about 350,000 clones, roughly 84% of them singletons. Sequencing input: PBMCs or T cells enriched from blood (not recorded which). Every receptor here comes from a woman aged 25 to 45 who had recovered from COVID-19.

This clone was counted a few times. V usage is TRBV19 and J usage is TRBJ1-1; no definite D call. Germline CDR1 reads LNHDA; CDR2 reads SQIVND (reference sequence). The CDR3 extends over 15 amino acids. The V and J ends lost 4 bases and 1 base respectively, with 13 bases between them. In DNA, the CDR3 is TGTGCCAGTAGTAGGGCGGGTCGGGGGAACACTGAAGCTTTCTTT. This codes for CASSRAGRGNTEAFF.

This clone was picked up one time. The rearrangement links TRBV27 to TRBJ2-3; the D gene is possibly TRBD1 (6 bases). The V gene's germline CDR1 is MNHEY and CDR2 SMNVEV (reference sequence). The V gene lost 6 bases and the J gene lost 8 bases, with 12 bases spanning the gap. The length of the CDR3 is 12 residues. As DNA, the CDR3 is TGTGCCAGCAGGAACAGGGCTAGTACGCAGTATTTT. Protein product: CASRNRASTQYF.

Many counts were recorded for this clone. At one of its ends the junction is not consistent with the germline gene, which may arise from a read error. The chain recombines TRBV6-1 with TRBJ1-6, with 7 bases matching TRBD1. The CDR3 contains 16 residues. Germline V CDR1 and CDR2: MNHNS, SASEGT. CDR3 sequence (DNA): TGTGCCAGCAGGGAAGAGACAGGGAATCGCGGTTCACCCCTCCACTTT. Translation gives CASREETGNRGSPLHF.

The chain couples TRBV28 to TRBJ2-5; TRBD1 aligns across 8 bases. There are 15 residues in the CDR3. V was pared by 5 bases and J by 3 bases, with 8 bases of the junction left unmatched. CDR1 and CDR2 (germline): MDHEN, SYDVKM. CDR3 amino acids: CASSGGQGLKETQYF. CDR3 nucleotide sequence: TGTGCCAGCAGTGGCGGACAGGGCCTAAAAGAGACCCAGTACTTC.

In its sample, this clone was seen a few times. J is TRBJ2-3 and V is TRBV2; TRBD2 is a possible D gene (6 bases). The germline V and J ends were trimmed by 4 bases and 3 bases, with 14 bases remaining between them. CDR1 is SNHLY, CDR2 FYNNEI, per germline. The length of the CDR3 is 15 residues. Written as DNA, the CDR3 is TGTGCCAGCAGTGGGGACTCAGGAGGAACAGATACGCAGTATTTT. This codes for CASSGDSGGTDTQYF.

The V and J genes are TRBV19 and TRBJ2-6; TRBD1 is a possible D gene (5 bases). The CDR3 covers 15 residues. Germline V gene lookup returns CDR1 LNHDA and CDR2 SQIVND (reference sequence). The ends were cut back, 8 bases at V and 2 bases at J, with 13 bases in the middle. CDR3 DNA: TGTGCCAGTCAGGGAATTAGCCCTGGGGCCAACGTCCTGACTTTC. Its protein is CASQGISPGANVLTF. Full variable domain (outside the CDR3, taken from reference TRBV19 and TRBJ2-6): DGGITQSPKYLFRKEGQNVTLSCEQNLNHDAMYWYRQDPGQGLRLIYYSQIVNDFQKGDIAEGYSVSREKKESFPLTVTSAQKNPTAFYLCASQGISPGANVLTFGAGSRLTVL.

The genes are TRBV3-1 (or the pseudogene TRBV3-2) and TRBJ1-2; TRBD1 matches 11 bases. This CDR3 has 16 amino acids. Losses at the gene ends were 5 bases for V and 4 bases for J; bases not matched to a gene: 9. Germline V gene sequence: CDR1 LGHDT, CDR2 YNNKEL (reference sequence). The CDR3 protein is CASSTRDRGTSYGYTF. The CDR3 DNA sequence: TGTGCCAGCAGCACACGGGACAGGGGGACCAGCTATGGCTACACCTTC.

This rearrangement joins TRBV28 to TRBJ2-7; 7 nucleotides agree with TRBD1. This CDR3 has 14 amino acids. Germline CDR1 and CDR2: MDHEN and SYDVKM. Trimming removed 2 bases from V and 4 bases from J; junction bases left unmatched: 5. CDR3 bases: TGTGCCAGCAGTTTAGGGACAGCGCCTTACGAGCAGTACTTC. It encodes CASSLGTAPYEQYF.

V and J are TRBV24-1 and TRBJ2-2; 7 positions match TRBD2. This CDR3 is 17 amino acids long. Germline-derived CDR1 and CDR2 are KGHDR and SFDVKD. V lost 2 bases to trimming and J lost 1 base; unmatched junction nucleotides: 6. CDR3 sequence (DNA): TGTGCCACCAGTGATTCCCCAGGGAGGGTGAACACCGGGGAGCTGTTTTTT. Translation: CATSDSPGRVNTGELFF.

This rearrangement joins TRBV7-6 to TRBJ1-3; 8 bases are a match to TRBD1. After removal of 4 bases from V and 3 bases from J, the junction contained 2 bases not matched to a gene. Germline CDR1 and CDR2: SGHVS and FNYEAQ. This CDR3 is 14 amino acids long. CDR3 DNA: TGTGCCAGCAGCTCGGACAGGGTTGGAAACACCATATATTTT. It translates to CASSSDRVGNTIYF.

A single count supports this clone. V is TRBV4-1 and J is TRBJ1-2, with D maybe TRBD1 (6 bases). The CDR3 spans 18 residues. Germline V CDR1 and CDR2: MGHRA, YSYEKL. V was trimmed by 0 bases and J by 0 bases, leaving 17 bases between them. The CDR3 DNA reads TGCGCCAGCAGCCAAGAAGGGACACCTAACAAAGCTAACTATGGCTACACCTTC. Amino acids: CASSQEGTPNKANYGYTF.

This chain connects TRBV18 to TRBJ1-5; 9 bases map to TRBD1. Trimming removed 6 bases from V and 2 bases from J; junction bases left unmatched: 11. Germline values: CDR1 KGHSH, CDR2 LQKENI. CDR3 size: 17 residues. The CDR3 region has the DNA TGTGCCAGCTCTCCTTTGGACAGGGGAATTGGCAATCAGCCCCAGCATTTT. Protein sequence: CASSPLDRGIGNQPQHF.

The rearrangement links TRBV7-2 to TRBJ2-7, with a possible D match to TRBD1 (5 bases). Germline lookup yields CDR1 SGHTA and CDR2 FQGNSA. This CDR3 is 14 amino acids long. V dropped 1 base and J dropped 4 bases, with 11 bases sitting between them. CDR3 bases: TGTGCCAGCAGCTTAGACGGCAGGGTGTACGAGCAGTACTTC. It yields the protein CASSLDGRVYEQYF.

The V and J genes are TRBV5-1 and TRBJ1-1; TRBD1 matches at 7 bases. Trimming took 2 bases from V and 6 from J; bases not matched to a gene: 22. Germline CDR1 reads SGHRS; CDR2 reads YFSETQ. The CDR3 runs to 19 residues. Here the CDR3 reads CASSLWARTGEGLKSEAFF. The CDR3 DNA reads as TGCGCCAGCAGCTTATGGGCCCGAACAGGGGAAGGATTGAAGTCTGAAGCTTTCTTT.

The genes are TRBV4-1 and TRBJ2-3; weak D call: TRBD1 (5 bases). Germline CDR1 MGHRA, CDR2 YSYEKL. The CDR3 totals 16 residues. The V end lost 0 bases, the J end lost 0 bases, and 10 bases lay between the germline ends. Here the CDR3 reads CASSQEGPSSTDTQYF. As DNA, the CDR3 is TGCGCCAGCAGCCAAGAGGGGCCGTCTAGCACAGATACGCAGTATTTT.

V usage is TRBV10-3 and J usage is TRBJ1-5, with D perhaps matching TRBD1 (6 bases). The germline V gene encodes CDR1 ENHRY and CDR2 SYGVKD. This CDR3 spans 13 amino acids. V gave up 6 bases and J gave up 5 bases, with 11 bases separating them. Here the CDR3 reads CAIREDSYQPQHF. The CDR3 DNA follows: TGTGCCATCAGGGAGGACAGCTATCAGCCCCAGCATTTT.

The V call is TRBV4-1, the J call TRBJ2-1; weak D call: TRBD2 (6 bases). This CDR3 comprises 12 residues. Germline V gives CDR1 MGHRA, CDR2 YSYEKL. Trimming took 3 bases from V and 9 from J, leaving 9 bases between them. The CDR3 sequence: CASSHGGSEQFF. The CDR3, as DNA: TGCGCCAGCAGCCACGGGGGATCTGAGCAGTTCTTC.

V usage is TRBV19 and J usage is TRBJ2-1; 10 nucleotides match TRBD2. Germline values: CDR1 LNHDA, CDR2 SQIVND (reference sequence). The length of the CDR3 is 16 residues. The ends lost 2 bases at V and 8 bases at J; junction bases unmatched: 9. The CDR3 region is CASSILAGGLSDEQFF. The CDR3 DNA reads as TGTGCCAGTAGTATATTAGCGGGGGGCCTCTCGGATGAGCAGTTCTTC.

The count of this clone is one. The chain joins TRBV6-1 to TRBJ1-2, with 11 positions matching TRBD1. The CDR3 loop spans 15 amino acids. Germline CDR1 reads MNHNS; CDR2 reads SASEGT. Trimming removed 2 bases from V and 8 bases from J; junction bases left unmatched: 7. In nucleotides, the CDR3 is TGTGCCAGCAGTGAACTGGACAGGGGGCTGGTCGGCTACACCTTC. This encodes CASSELDRGLVGYTF.

This clone was observed a few times. This chain joins TRBV28 and TRBJ2-7; 9 bases are shared with TRBD1. The V gene end was trimmed by 8 bases and the J gene end by 3 bases; junction bases not matched to a gene: 8. Germline lookup yields CDR1 MDHEN and CDR2 SYDVKM. The CDR3 contains 14 residues. CDR3 protein: CASLGTGWVYEQYF. The CDR3 DNA is TGTGCCAGCTTGGGGACAGGGTGGGTCTACGAGCAGTACTTC.